This T cell receptor (beta chain) came from a study of blood T cell repertoires in COVID-19. Overall study context: The United States, Italy and Spain supplied acute and convalescent COVID-19 samples.

The J segment lost 2 bases and the V segment lost 7 bases, leaving 4 bases of the junction unmatched. The CDR3 is 13 amino acids. Germline CDR1 MNHNY, CDR2 SVGAGI (reference sequence). Produced via immunoSEQ multiplex PCR; TCRdb's table is partial and in-frame only. In the table there are a few hundred thousand clones, approximately 84% of which are singletons. Donors were grouped by their self-reported clinical history. The J gene is TRBJ1-2, the V gene TRBV6-6; 7 bases are a match to TRBD1. The TCR comes from a middle-aged man who had recovered from COVID-19. The sample consisted of PBMCs or T cells enriched from blood (not recorded which). The CDR3 DNA follows: TGTGCCAGCACTCGGGACAGCAACTATGGCTACACCTTC. Protein: CASTRDSNYGYTF.